This TCR beta chain emerged from a study of circulating tumor DNA in untreated peripheral T-cell lymphoma. The assay was immunoSEQ multiplex PCR, and TCRdb's table has in-frame clones only and misses some. In all, the sample yields dozens of clones. V lost 5 bases to trimming and J lost 5 bases, with 22 bases between them. This CDR3 has 18 amino acids. The genes are TRBV23-1 and TRBJ2-6; no firm D call. TRBV23-1 is annotated as an ORF whose role is uncertain. Sequenced input: cell-free DNA from blood serum. The sequence came from a human donor with peripheral T-cell lymphoma. In DNA, the CDR3 is TGCGCCAGCAGTGATCTTCGTACGCAACAAAGTCGGGCCAACGTCCTGACTTTC. Encoded protein: CASSDLRTQQSRANVLTF.